This T cell receptor beta chain was captured in a study of beta chain features in type 1 diabetes. Overall study findings and caveats: A greater similarity of naive, central memory and Treg TCRB repertoires was seen among patients than among healthy donors.

The CDR3 loop spans 13 amino acids. Trimming pared 5 bases from V and 11 bases from J, leaving 15 bases between. The germline V gene has CDR1 SGHTA and CDR2 FQGNSA. Of the isolated RNA, all was reverse transcribed, and so the sequenced material was expressed TCRB transcripts. Produced via immunoSEQ multiplex PCR; TCRdb's table is partial and in-frame only. The repertoire holds more than 130,000 clones, with about 7.1% as singletons. This clone was counted only a few times. What it binds is unknown. The receptor was isolated from a woman between 25 and 40 years old in good health. The chain employs TRBV7-2 and TRBJ1-4; D is ambiguous. Sequenced sample: central memory CD4+ T cells from blood. CDR3 in DNA: TGTGCCAGCAGCCCCGGAGAGGCTTATAAACTGTTTTTT. Translation: CASSPGEAYKLFF.